The 8 T cell receptor beta chains presented below share a single source sample, sequenced in a study of vaccination and CD4 T cells after COVID-19. Cultured CD4+ T cell DNA underwent sequencing with the Oncomine TCR Beta short-read assay. TCRdb used MiXCR to reprocess the PCR reads, holding one entry per CDR3 protein. The top ten hold 46% of the sample, which has 9,500 to 13,000 distinct CDR3 sequences, roughly 25% seen once. The treatment: approximately 10-day PBMC culture with coronavirus spike peptide pools or control peptides (ViraFEST assay). For these receptors, no antigen is known. Sequencing was performed on CD4+ T cells from blood, cultured in vitro, taken before SARS-CoV-2 vaccination. These receptors were collected from a human donor who received a COVID-19 vaccine.

The rearrangement links TRBV9 to TRBJ1-1, with D possibly matching TRBD1 (6 bases). This CDR3 spans 16 amino acids. CDR1 and CDR2 (germline): SGDLS, YYNGEE. The V and J ends lost 0 bases and 4 bases respectively, with 16 bases between them. The CDR3 is CASSVVAGVPGTEAFF. The DNA for the CDR3 is TGTGCCAGCAGCGTAGTGGCAGGGGTCCCGGGCACTGAAGCTTTCTTT. Full variable domain (outside the CDR3, taken from reference TRBV9 and TRBJ1-1): DSGVTQTPKHLITATGQRVTLRCSPRSGDLSVYWYQQSLDQGLQFLIQYYNGEERAKGNILERFSAQQFPDLHSELNLSSLELGDSALYFCASSVVAGVPGTEAFFGQGTRLTVV.

This clonotype has a handful of counts. The chain links TRBV4-2 to TRBJ1-6; no clear D. Germline CDR1 reads LGHNA; CDR2 reads YNFKEQ. The CDR3 runs to 17 residues. Trimming shortened V by 0 bases and J by 7 bases, and 16 bases separated the two germline ends. The CDR3: CASSQDAMRHLNSPLHF. The CDR3 DNA sequence: TGTGCCAGCAGCCAAGATGCTATGCGACACCTAAATTCACCCCTCCACTTT.

DNA of the CDR3: TGTGCCAGCAGCCCAGTAGCGGGGTCAGATACGCAGTATTTT. This codes for CASSPVAGSDTQYF. The chain employs TRBV11-3 and TRBJ2-3, with 8 nucleotides matching TRBD2. The CDR3 has 14 residues. Germline CDR1 is SGHNT and CDR2 is YENEEA. V trimming: 5 bases; J trimming: 4 bases; junction bases outside the gene matches: 5.

Only a few counts were recorded for this clonotype. The V and J genes are TRBV19 and TRBJ1-1; no clear D. Germline assignment: CDR1 LNHDA and CDR2 SQIVND (reference sequence). The CDR3 consists of 13 residues. Trimming left V 9 bases short and J 4 bases short, with 15 bases between. DNA for the CDR3: TGTGCCAGCTCGCAGGATCGTCTCACTGAAGCTTTCTTT. Its translation is CASSQDRLTEAFF.

This clonotype has just a few counts. The gene calls are TRBV6-1 and TRBJ1-2; D is possibly TRBD1 (5 bases). The CDR3 is 14 residues long. V lost 2 bases and J 7 bases, leaving 14 bases between the germline ends. Germline V gives CDR1 MNHNS, CDR2 SASEGT. The CDR3 loop is CASSERLRAGGYTF. DNA for the CDR3: TGTGCCAGCAGTGAAAGGCTCAGGGCGGGTGGCTACACCTTC.

The rearrangement joins TRBV5-4 to TRBJ1-1, with no clear D. Trimming took 4 bases from V and 1 from J, leaving 8 bases between them. This CDR3 is built from 13 residues. CDR1 is SGHNT, CDR2 YYREEE, per germline (reference sequence). CDR3 amino acids: CASSIGRNTEAFF. CDR3 in DNA: TGTGCCAGCAGCATTGGACGGAACACTGAAGCTTTCTTT.

This clonotype was recorded once. V is TRBV5-1 and J is TRBJ2-1; 11 nucleotides align to TRBD2. The CDR3 totals 16 residues. V gave up 4 bases and J gave up 6 bases; unmatched junction bases: 9. Germline V gene data show CDR1 as SGHRS and CDR2 as YFSETQ. In DNA form, the CDR3 reads TGCGCCAGCAGCACAACGACTAGCGGGGATTTCAATGAGCAGTTCTTC. Translated: CASSTTTSGDFNEQFF.

The CDR3 region has the DNA TGCGCCAGCAGAGGGGGACAGGGGGCGCCGGGATCCCCCTACGAGCAGTACTTC. Its translation is CASRGGQGAPGSPYEQYF. The rearrangement links TRBV10-2 to TRBJ2-7, with 12 bases aligning to TRBD1. CDR3 length: 18 residues. V dropped 6 bases and J dropped 2; count of bases not matched to a gene: 14. Germline values: CDR1 WSHSY, CDR2 SAAADI.